This entry concerns a single T cell receptor (beta chain). Other DNA variants within this sample encode the same CDR3. This sample is drawn from a study of blood T cell repertoires in COVID-19. Study summary: The United States, Italy and Spain provided the acute and convalescent COVID-19 samples. Nucleic acid was either cDNA or gDNA, and it came from T cells, B-cell-depleted T cells, or PBMCs.

The method was immunoSEQ multiplex PCR; TCRdb's version includes in-frame clones alone and lacks a portion of them. In the table there are more than 150,000 clones, approximately 80% of which are singletons. Looked up from germline, CDR1 is SQVTM and CDR2 is ANQGSEA. This CDR3 spans 12 amino acids. Trimming stripped 4 bases from V and 4 bases from J, with 8 bases between. The rearrangement uses TRBV29-1 and TRBJ1-5, with D possibly matching TRBD1 (6 bases). This clonotype originated in a man in his 60s with acute or convalescent COVID-19. Sequencing was performed on peripheral blood. CDR3 region: CSVAGANQPQHF. CDR3 DNA sequence: TGCAGCGTTGCAGGGGCTAATCAGCCCCAGCATTTT.